What follows is one T cell receptor (beta chain) and its context. The CDR3 extends over 15 amino acids. Germline V gives CDR1 DFQATT, CDR2 SNEGSKA (reference sequence). V lost 3 bases and J lost 1; bases outside the gene matches: 6. These data belong to a study of blood T cell repertoires in COVID-19. Study-wide context: Donors in the United States, Italy and Spain gave samples during acute or convalescent COVID-19. Nucleic acid was either cDNA or gDNA, and it came from T cells, B-cell-depleted T cells, or PBMCs.

Seattle participants joined during active infection and were tracked over time. Per the original data handling: Quantification of nucleated cells was approximated via reference gene primer amplification. This table comes from immunoSEQ multiplex PCR, and its TCRdb copy is limited to in-frame clones, with some not included. Clonal size and the V and J genes are those of that table, whereas D and trimming came from the DNA. The sample includes 60,000 to 90,000 clones, approximately 81% of them seen just once. The chain carries TRBV20-1 and TRBJ2-5; 9 bases fit TRBD2. The sequenced material came from peripheral blood. The TCR originated in a man between 60 and 70 years old with COVID-19, enrolled during active disease. The CDR3 nucleotides are TGCAGTGCTAGTGTTAGCGGGGGAGTCCAAGAGACCCAGTACTTC. It codes for CSASVSGGVQETQYF.